Listed here are 16 T cell receptor beta chains from one sample, sequenced in a study of blood T cell repertoires in COVID-19. Repertoires were generated with immunoSEQ multiplex PCR, while TCRdb's copy carries only in-frame clones and drops some. This table has approximately 190,000 clones, about 81% appearing once. Material: peripheral blood. These receptor sequences come from a woman aged 60-75 years with COVID-19, enrolled during active disease.

The rearrangement joins TRBV19 to TRBJ1-5, with 10 positions matching TRBD1. J lost 5 bases, V lost 7 bases, and 2 bases had no gene match. The CDR3 spans 13 residues. Germline-derived CDR1 and CDR2 are LNHDA and SQIVND (reference sequence). The CDR3 protein is CASTGQGDQPQHF. CDR3 DNA: TGTGCCAGTACCGGACAGGGGGATCAGCCCCAGCATTTT. Filled out from reference TRBV19 and TRBJ1-5, the complete variable domain reads DGGITQSPKYLFRKEGQNVTLSCEQNLNHDAMYWYRQDPGQGLRLIYYSQIVNDFQKGDIAEGYSVSREKKESFPLTVTSAQKNPTAFYLCASTGQGDQPQHFGDGTRLSIL.

The chain carries TRBV7-3 and TRBJ2-4; tentative D call: TRBD2 (6 bases). Germline-derived CDR1 and CDR2 are SGHTA and FQGTGA. The length of the CDR3 is 15 residues. The ends were cut back, 2 bases at V and 3 bases at J, with 11 bases in the middle. The CDR3 protein is CASSLGGVGKNIQYF. CDR3 nucleotides: TGTGCCAGCAGCTTAGGCGGGGTTGGCAAAAACATTCAGTACTTC.

V gene TRBV6-5 combines with J gene TRBJ1-2, with D possibly matching TRBD1 (6 bases). CDR1 MNHEY and CDR2 SVGAGI come from the germline V gene. The CDR3 runs to 13 residues. Trimming pared 6 bases from V and 4 bases from J, leaving 12 bases between. The CDR3 DNA reads TGTGCCAGCAGGGCGACAGGAGGCTATGGCTACACCTTC. Translating it yields CASRATGGYGYTF.

The chain couples TRBV19 to TRBJ1-5, with 9 bases fitting TRBD1. Trimming removed 7 bases from V and 6 bases from J; junction bases left unmatched: 10. Per germline, CDR1 LNHDA and CDR2 SQIVND (reference sequence). The CDR3 is made up of 15 amino acids. The DNA of the CDR3 is TGTGCCAGTACTCGGGACAGGGCCTCGATTCAGCCCCAGCATTTT. As protein: CASTRDRASIQPQHF.

The rearrangement joins TRBV28 to TRBJ1-1; D perhaps matches TRBD1 (6 bases). This CDR3 is built from 14 residues. V lost 7 bases and J 6 bases, leaving 18 bases between the germline ends. CDR1 MDHEN and CDR2 SYDVKM come from the germline V gene. CDR3 sequence reads: CASIAGGGVAEAFF. For the CDR3, the DNA is TGTGCCAGCATCGCTGGGGGGGGCGTCGCTGAAGCTTTCTTT.

V usage is TRBV11-3 and J usage is TRBJ1-6; no definite D call. The CDR3 contains 13 residues. Germline lookup yields CDR1 SGHNT and CDR2 YENEEA. Trimming took off 0 bases at V and 10 bases at J, with 7 bases between the two ends. Written as DNA, the CDR3 is TGTGCCAGCAGCTTAGATCGGGTATCACCCCTCCACTTT. This sequence encodes CASSLDRVSPLHF.

The rearrangement uses TRBV10-3 and TRBJ1-6; D ambiguous. The CDR3 is made up of 13 amino acids. V was shortened by 1 base and J by 14 bases, with 12 bases between the two germline ends. Germline assignment: CDR1 ENHRY and CDR2 SYGVKD. Here the CDR3 reads CAISEYSLRALHF. CDR3 nucleotides: TGTGCCATCAGTGAGTACTCTTTGAGAGCCCTCCACTTT.

In its sample, this clone was seen once. The chain carries TRBV6-6 and TRBJ1-5, with D possibly being TRBD1 (6 bases). CDR1 and CDR2 from the germline V gene are MNHNY and SVGAGI (reference sequence). CDR3 length: 15 residues. Trimming removed 2 bases at V and 7 bases at J, with 15 bases between. In DNA form, the CDR3 reads TGTGCCAGCAGTTACAGCGGGGGCGCGGGGCAGCCCCAGCATTTT. Translated: CASSYSGGAGQPQHF.

The V and J genes are TRBV11-2 and TRBJ2-1, with TRBD2 matching 7 bases. The CDR3 sequence is 14 residues long. The V segment lost 5 bases and the J segment 4 bases; nucleotides outside the gene matches: 5. Germline V CDR1 and CDR2: SGHAT, FQNNGV. CDR3 protein: CASSQTGGYNEQFF. As DNA, the CDR3 is TGTGCCAGCAGCCAGACGGGGGGATACAATGAGCAGTTCTTC.

A few counts support this clone. The rearrangement uses TRBV28 and TRBJ1-3; 9 bases are shared with TRBD1. This CDR3 contains 18 residues. Germline-derived CDR1 and CDR2 are MDHEN and SYDVKM. J was trimmed by 1 base and V by 3 bases; bases with no gene match: 10. In nucleotides, the CDR3 is TGTGCCAGCAGTTTCGTGACAGGGGGTATAGTTTCTGGAAACACCATATATTTT. Encoded protein: CASSFVTGGIVSGNTIYF. Supplemented by reference TRBV28 and TRBJ1-3, the full variable domain reads DVKVTQSSRYLVKRTGEKVFLECVQDMDHENMFWYRQDPGLGLRLIYFSYDVKMKEKGDIPEGYSVSREKKERFSLILESASTNQTSMYLCASSFVTGGIVSGNTIYFGEGSWLTVV.

This chain connects TRBV20-1 to TRBJ2-3, with a weak D call TRBD2 (5 bases). Germline CDR1 DFQATT, CDR2 SNEGSKA (reference sequence). Deletions cut 6 bases from V and 6 bases from J, with 10 bases between. The CDR3 runs to 11 residues. This chain's CDR3 is CSAGRWDTQYF. The CDR3 DNA follows: TGCAGTGCGGGGAGATGGGATACGCAGTATTTT.

The rearrangement joins TRBV29-1 to TRBJ1-3; 7 bases match TRBD1. Germline assignment: CDR1 SQVTM and CDR2 ANQGSEA. CDR3 length: 13 amino acids. Trimming removed 6 bases from V and 2 bases from J; junction bases left unmatched: 4. The DNA of the CDR3 is TGCAGCGTCGGGACAGCGGCTGGAAACACCATATATTTT. Translation: CSVGTAAGNTIYF.

The V call is TRBV6-5, the J call TRBJ1-3; perhaps TRBD1 as D (5 bases). The CDR3 has 15 amino acids. Per germline, CDR1 MNHEY and CDR2 SVGAGI. V lost 6 bases, J lost 2 bases, and 14 bases lay in between. The CDR3 region is CASSPKTATGNTIYF. The CDR3 DNA reads as TGTGCCAGCAGCCCAAAGACAGCAACTGGAAACACCATATATTTT.

This rearrangement joins TRBV27 to TRBJ1-2, with a weak D call TRBD1 (6 bases). The CDR3 spans 15 residues. From germline, CDR1 is MNHEY and CDR2 SMNVEV (reference sequence). Trimming shortened V by 4 bases and J by 4 bases, and 16 bases separated the two germline ends. In DNA, the CDR3 is TGTGCCAGCAGTTGGGGACACCCCGACAGCTATGGCTACACCTTC. Translation gives CASSWGHPDSYGYTF.

This clone was detected a few times. This rearrangement joins TRBV6-5 to TRBJ2-4, with 7 bases lining up with TRBD2. V trimming: 6 bases; J trimming: 0 bases; junction bases outside the gene matches: 5. Germline V gene data show CDR1 as MNHEY and CDR2 as SVGAGI. CDR3 length equals 15 residues. CDR3 DNA: TGTGCCAGCAGACCCGGACTAGTAGCCAAAAACATTCAGTACTTC. Protein: CASRPGLVAKNIQYF.

The chain employs TRBV6-2 or TRBV6-3 and TRBJ2-7; D perhaps matches TRBD1 (5 bases). V was cut by 1 base and J by 6 bases, with 16 bases left in between. Looked up from germline, CDR1 is MNHEY and CDR2 is SVGEGT. The CDR3 runs 15 residues. CDR3: CASSYWVTLRGEQYF. CDR3 bases: TGTGCCAGCAGTTACTGGGTCACATTAAGGGGCGAGCAGTACTTC.